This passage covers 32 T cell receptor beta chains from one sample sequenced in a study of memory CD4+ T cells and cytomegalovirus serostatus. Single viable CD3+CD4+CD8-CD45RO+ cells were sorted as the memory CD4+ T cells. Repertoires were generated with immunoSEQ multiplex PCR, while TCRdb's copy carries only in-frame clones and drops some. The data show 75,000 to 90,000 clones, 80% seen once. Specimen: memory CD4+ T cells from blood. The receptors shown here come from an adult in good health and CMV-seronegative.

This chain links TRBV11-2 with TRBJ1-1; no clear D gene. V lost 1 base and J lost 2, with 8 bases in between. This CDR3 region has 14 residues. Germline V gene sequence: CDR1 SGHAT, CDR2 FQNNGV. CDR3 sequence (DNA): TGTGCCAGCAGCTTAGGGTGGGTTAACACTGAAGCTTTCTTT. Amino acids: CASSLGWVNTEAFF.

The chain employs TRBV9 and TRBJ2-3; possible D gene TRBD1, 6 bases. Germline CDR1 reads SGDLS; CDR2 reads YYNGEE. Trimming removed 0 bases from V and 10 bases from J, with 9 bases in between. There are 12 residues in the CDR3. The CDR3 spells CASSVVGGSQYF. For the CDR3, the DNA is TGTGCCAGCAGCGTAGTAGGGGGTTCGCAGTATTTT.

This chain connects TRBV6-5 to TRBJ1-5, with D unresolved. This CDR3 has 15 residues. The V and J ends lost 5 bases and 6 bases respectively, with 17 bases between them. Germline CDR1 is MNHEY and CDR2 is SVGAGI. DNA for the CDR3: TGTGCCAGCAGTCAAATAACGGCGGTGGGTCAGCCCCAGCATTTT. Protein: CASSQITAVGQPQHF.

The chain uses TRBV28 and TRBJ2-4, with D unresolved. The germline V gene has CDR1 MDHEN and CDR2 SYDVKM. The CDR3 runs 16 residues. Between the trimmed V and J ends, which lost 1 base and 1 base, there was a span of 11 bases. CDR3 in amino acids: CASSLLGTGAKNIQYF. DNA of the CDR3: TGTGCCAGCAGTTTATTGGGCACCGGTGCCAAAAACATTCAGTACTTC.

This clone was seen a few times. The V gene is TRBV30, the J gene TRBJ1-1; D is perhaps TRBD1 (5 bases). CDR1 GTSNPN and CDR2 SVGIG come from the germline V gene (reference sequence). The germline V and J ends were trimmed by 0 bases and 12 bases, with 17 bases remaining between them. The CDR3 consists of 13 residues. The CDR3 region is CAWSVAAGVFTFF. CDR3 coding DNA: TGTGCCTGGAGTGTCGCCGCGGGGGTGTTTACTTTCTTT. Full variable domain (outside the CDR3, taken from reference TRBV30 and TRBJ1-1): SQTIHQWPATLVQPVGSPLSLECTVEGTSNPNLYWYRQAAGRGLQLLFYSVGIGQISSEVPQNLSASRPQDRQFILSSKKLLLSDSGFYLCAWSVAAGVFTFFGQGTRLTVV.

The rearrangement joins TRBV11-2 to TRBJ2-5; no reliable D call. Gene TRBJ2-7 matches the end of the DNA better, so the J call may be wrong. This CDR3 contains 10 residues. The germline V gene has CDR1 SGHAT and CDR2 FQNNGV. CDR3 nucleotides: TGTGCCAGCAGCCACTACGAGCAGTACTTC. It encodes CASSHYEQYF.

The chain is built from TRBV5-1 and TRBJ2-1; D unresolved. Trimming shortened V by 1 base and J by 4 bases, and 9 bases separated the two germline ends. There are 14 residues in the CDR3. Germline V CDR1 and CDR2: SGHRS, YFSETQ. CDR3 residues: CASSLSLQYNEQFF. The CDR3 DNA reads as TGCGCCAGCAGCTTGAGTCTACAGTACAATGAGCAGTTCTTC.

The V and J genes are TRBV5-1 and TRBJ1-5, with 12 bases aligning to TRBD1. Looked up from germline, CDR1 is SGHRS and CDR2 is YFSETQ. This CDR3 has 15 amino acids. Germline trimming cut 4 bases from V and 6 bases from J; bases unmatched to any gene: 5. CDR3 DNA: TGCGCCAGCAGCAAGGGACAGGGGGCGTCTCAGCCCCAGCATTTT. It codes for CASSKGQGASQPQHF.

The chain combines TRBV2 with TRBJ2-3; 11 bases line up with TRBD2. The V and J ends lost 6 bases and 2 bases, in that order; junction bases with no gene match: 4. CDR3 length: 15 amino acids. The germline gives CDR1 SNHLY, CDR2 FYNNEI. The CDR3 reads CASRLLAGVTDTQYF. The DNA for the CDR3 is TGTGCCAGCAGGTTACTAGCGGGGGTCACAGATACGCAGTATTTT.

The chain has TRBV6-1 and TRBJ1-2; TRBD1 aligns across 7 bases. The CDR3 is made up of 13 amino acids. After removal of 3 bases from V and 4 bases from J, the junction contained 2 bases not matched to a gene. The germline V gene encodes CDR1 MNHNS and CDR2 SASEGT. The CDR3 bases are TGTGCCAGCAGTGAGACAGGGAGCTATGGCTACACCTTC. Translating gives CASSETGSYGYTF.

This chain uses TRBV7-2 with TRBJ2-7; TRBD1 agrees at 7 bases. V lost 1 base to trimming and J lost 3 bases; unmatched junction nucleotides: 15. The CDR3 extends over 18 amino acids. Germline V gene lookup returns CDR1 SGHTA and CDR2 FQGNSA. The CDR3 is CASSLERQGTRRIYEQYF. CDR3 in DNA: TGTGCCAGCAGCTTAGAGAGACAGGGCACGCGCAGGATCTACGAGCAGTACTTC. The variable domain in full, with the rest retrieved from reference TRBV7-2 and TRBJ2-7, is GAGVSQSPSNKVTEKGKDVELRCDPISGHTALYWYRQSLGQGLEFLIYFQGNSAPDKSGLPSDRFSAERTGGSVSTLTIQRTQQEDSAVYLCASSLERQGTRRIYEQYFGPGTRLTVT.

Here the CDR3 DNA reads TGTGCCAGAAGCCAACTCCGGACAGGGAATAATGAAAAACTGTTTTTT. It translates to CARSQLRTGNNEKLFF. The rearrangement joins TRBV5-3 to TRBJ1-4, with 8 positions matching TRBD1. TRBV5-3 is placed among ORFs of uncertain function. V lost 4 bases, J lost 4 bases, and 9 bases stayed unmatched. The CDR3 loop spans 16 amino acids.

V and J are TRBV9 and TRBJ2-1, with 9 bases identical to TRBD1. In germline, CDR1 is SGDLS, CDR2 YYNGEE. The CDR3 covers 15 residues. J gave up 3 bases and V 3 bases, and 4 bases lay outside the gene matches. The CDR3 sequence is CASSARQGDYNEQFF. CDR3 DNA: TGTGCCAGCAGCGCCCGACAGGGGGACTACAATGAGCAGTTCTTC.

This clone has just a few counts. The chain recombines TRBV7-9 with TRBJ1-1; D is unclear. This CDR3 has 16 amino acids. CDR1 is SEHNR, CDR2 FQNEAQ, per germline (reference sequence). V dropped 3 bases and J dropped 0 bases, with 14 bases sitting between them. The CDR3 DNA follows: TGTGCCAGCAGCTTCTATCTCGGCAGGCTGAACACTGAAGCTTTCTTT. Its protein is CASSFYLGRLNTEAFF. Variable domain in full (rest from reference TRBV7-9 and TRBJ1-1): DTGVSQNPRHKITKRGQNVTFRCDPISEHNRLYWYRQTLGQGPEFLTYFQNEAQLEKSRLLSDRFSAERPKGSFSTLEIQRTEQGDSAMYLCASSFYLGRLNTEAFFGQGTRLTVV.

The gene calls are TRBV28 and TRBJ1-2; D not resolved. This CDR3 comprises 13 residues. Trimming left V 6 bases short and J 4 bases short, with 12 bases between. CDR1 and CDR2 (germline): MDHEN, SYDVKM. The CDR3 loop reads CASSLHGPYGYTF. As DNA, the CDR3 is TGTGCCAGCAGCCTACACGGACCCTATGGCTACACCTTC.

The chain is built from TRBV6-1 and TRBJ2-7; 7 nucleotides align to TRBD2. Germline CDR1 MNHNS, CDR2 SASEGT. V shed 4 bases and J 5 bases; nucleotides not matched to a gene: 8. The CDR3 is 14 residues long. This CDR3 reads CASSGSGLGHEQYF. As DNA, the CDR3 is TGTGCCAGCAGTGGGTCCGGACTAGGCCACGAGCAGTACTTC.

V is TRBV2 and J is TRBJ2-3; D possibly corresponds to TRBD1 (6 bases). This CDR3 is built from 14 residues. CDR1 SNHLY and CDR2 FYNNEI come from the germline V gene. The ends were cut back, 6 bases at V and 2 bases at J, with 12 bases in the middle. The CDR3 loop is CASSETGYTDTQYF. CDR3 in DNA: TGTGCCAGCAGCGAGACAGGATACACAGATACGCAGTATTTT.

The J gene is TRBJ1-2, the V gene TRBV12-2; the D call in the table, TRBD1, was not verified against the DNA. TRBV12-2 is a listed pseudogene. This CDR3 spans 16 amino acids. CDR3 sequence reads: CASRSGDRIENYGYTF. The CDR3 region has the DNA TGTGCAAGTCGCTCAGGGGACAGGATCGAGAACTATGGCTACACCTTC.

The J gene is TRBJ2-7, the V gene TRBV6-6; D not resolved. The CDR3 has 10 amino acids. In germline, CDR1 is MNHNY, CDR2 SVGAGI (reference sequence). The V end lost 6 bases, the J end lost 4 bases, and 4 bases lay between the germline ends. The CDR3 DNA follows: TGTGCCAGCAGAGAATACGAGCAGTACTTC. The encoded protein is CASREYEQYF.

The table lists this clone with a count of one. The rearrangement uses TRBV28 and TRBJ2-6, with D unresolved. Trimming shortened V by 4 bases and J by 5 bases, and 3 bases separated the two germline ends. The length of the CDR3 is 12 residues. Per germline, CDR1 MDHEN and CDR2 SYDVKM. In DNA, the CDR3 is TGTGCCAGCAGTTCCAGGGCCAACGTCCTGACTTTC. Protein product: CASSSRANVLTF. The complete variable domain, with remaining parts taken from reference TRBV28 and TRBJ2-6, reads DVKVTQSSRYLVKRTGEKVFLECVQDMDHENMFWYRQDPGLGLRLIYFSYDVKMKEKGDIPEGYSVSREKKERFSLILESASTNQTSMYLCASSSRANVLTFGAGSRLTVL.

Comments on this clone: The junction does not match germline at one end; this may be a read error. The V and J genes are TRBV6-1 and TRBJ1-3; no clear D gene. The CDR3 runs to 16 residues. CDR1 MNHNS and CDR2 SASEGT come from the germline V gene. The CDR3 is CASSEALLSSGYTIYF. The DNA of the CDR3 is TGTGCCAGCAGTGAAGCGCTTCTATCAAGTGGATACACCATATATTTT.

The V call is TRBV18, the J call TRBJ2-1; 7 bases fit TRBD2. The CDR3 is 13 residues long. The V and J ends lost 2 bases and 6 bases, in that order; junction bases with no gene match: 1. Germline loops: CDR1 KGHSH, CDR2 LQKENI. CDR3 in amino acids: CASSPRLANEQFF. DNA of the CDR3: TGTGCCAGCTCACCAAGACTAGCCAATGAGCAGTTCTTC.

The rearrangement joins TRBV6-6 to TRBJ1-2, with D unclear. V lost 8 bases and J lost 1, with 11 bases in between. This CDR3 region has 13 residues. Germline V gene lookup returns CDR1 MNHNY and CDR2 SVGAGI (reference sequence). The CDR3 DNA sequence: TGTGCCAGCTTTGGGGAGGGTAACTATGGCTACACCTTC. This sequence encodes CASFGEGNYGYTF.

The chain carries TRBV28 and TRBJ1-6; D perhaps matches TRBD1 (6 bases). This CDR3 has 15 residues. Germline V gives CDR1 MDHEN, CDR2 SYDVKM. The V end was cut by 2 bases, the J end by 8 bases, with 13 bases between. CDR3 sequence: CASSLNQGRYSPLHF. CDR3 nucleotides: TGTGCCAGCAGTTTAAACCAGGGGAGGTATTCACCCCTCCACTTT.

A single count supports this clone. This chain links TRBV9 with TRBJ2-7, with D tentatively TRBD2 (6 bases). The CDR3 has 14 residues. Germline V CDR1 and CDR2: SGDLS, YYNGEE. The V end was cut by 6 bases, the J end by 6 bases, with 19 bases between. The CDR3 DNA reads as TGTGCCAGCACCCCCAGATGGGAGGACCGCGAGCAGTACTTC. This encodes CASTPRWEDREQYF.

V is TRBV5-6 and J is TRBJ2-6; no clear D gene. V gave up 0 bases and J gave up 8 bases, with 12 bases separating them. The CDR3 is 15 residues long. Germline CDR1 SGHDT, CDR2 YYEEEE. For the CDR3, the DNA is TGTGCCAGCAGCTTGGGTCTAGGCCTAACCAACGTCCTGACTTTC. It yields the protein CASSLGLGLTNVLTF.

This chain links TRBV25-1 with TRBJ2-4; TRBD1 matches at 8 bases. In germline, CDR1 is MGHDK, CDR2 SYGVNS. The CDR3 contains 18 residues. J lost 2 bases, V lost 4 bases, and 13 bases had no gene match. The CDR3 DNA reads TGTGCCAGCAGTGGAACGAGACAGGGGAGGTCAACCAAAAACATTCAGTACTTC. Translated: CASSGTRQGRSTKNIQYF.

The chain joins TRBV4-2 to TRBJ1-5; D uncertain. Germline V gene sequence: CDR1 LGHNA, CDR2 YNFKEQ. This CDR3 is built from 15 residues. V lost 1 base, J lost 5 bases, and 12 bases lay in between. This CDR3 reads CASSQVLNLDQPQHF. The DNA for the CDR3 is TGTGCCAGCAGCCAAGTCCTTAATCTTGATCAGCCCCAGCATTTT.

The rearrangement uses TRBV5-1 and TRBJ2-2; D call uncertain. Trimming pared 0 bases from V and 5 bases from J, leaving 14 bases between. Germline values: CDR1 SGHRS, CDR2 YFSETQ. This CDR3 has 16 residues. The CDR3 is CASSLVETVLTGELFF. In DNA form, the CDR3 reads TGCGCCAGCAGCTTGGTCGAGACTGTTTTGACCGGGGAGCTGTTTTTT.

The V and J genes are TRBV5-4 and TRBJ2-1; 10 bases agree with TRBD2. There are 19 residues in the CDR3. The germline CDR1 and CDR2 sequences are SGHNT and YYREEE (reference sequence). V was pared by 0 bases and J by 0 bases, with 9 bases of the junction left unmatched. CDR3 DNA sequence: TGTGCCAGCAGCTTGGCCGTGGTAGCGGGGGGCCTCTCCTACAATGAGCAGTTCTTC. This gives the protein CASSLAVVAGGLSYNEQFF.

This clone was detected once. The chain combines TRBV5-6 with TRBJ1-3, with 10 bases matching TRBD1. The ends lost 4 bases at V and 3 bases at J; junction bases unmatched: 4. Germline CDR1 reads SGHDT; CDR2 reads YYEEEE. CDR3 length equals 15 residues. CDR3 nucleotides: TGTGCCAGCAGCGGGACAGGGGTGGATGGAAACACCATATATTTT. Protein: CASSGTGVDGNTIYF.

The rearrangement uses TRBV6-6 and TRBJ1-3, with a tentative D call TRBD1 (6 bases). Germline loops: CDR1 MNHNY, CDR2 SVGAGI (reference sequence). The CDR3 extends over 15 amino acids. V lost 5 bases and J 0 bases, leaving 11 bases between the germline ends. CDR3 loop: CASSARQVSGNTIYF. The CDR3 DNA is TGTGCCAGCAGTGCCCGACAGGTCTCTGGAAACACCATATATTTT.